The table lists the clone carrying this TCR beta chain with a count of one. These data are taken from a study of blood T cell repertoires in COVID-19. TCRdb's table, derived via immunoSEQ multiplex PCR, lists solely in-frame clones and lacks some. The repertoire holds roughly 250,000 clones, with approximately 86% as singletons. The CDR3 spans 14 residues. Germline V gives CDR1 WSHSY, CDR2 SAAADI. J lost 9 bases, V lost 9 bases, and 12 bases had no gene match. The chain couples TRBV10-2 to TRBJ2-1; TRBD2 aligns across 9 bases. This clonotype was sampled from a woman of 80 years or more with active or convalescent COVID-19. The sequenced sample was peripheral blood. CDR3 protein: CASKGLAPRGEQFF. CDR3 coding DNA: TGCGCCAGTAAGGGACTAGCCCCGCGGGGTGAGCAGTTCTTC.